A selection of T cell receptor beta chains follows, all from one sample in a study of OX40 agonist ivuxolimab in advanced cancers. TCRdb's table, derived via immunoSEQ multiplex PCR, lists solely in-frame clones and lacks some. This sample has tens of thousands of clones, with about 91% found just once. The source was CD4+ or CD8+ T cells sorted from blood, collected in a trial of the OX40 agonist ivuxolimab. These TCRs come from an adult with an advanced solid tumor such as melanoma, head and neck, liver or kidney cancer. Each CDR3 is given with its conserved first and last residue. D genes are given only for firm matches. Only part of the rows carry a size: once, few, many, or a class if the clone is expanded.

clone_size	d_call	v_call	j_call	cdr3_nt	cdr3_aa
-	-	TRBV18	TRBJ1-1	TGTGCCAGCTCACCTTCCCAGAACACTGAAGCTTTCTTT	CASSPSQNTEAFF
-	-	TRBV18	TRBJ1-2	TGTGCCAGCTCACCACTGAGGGAGACGGACTATGGCTACACCTTC	CASSPLRETDYGYTF
once	TRBD1	TRBV28	TRBJ2-7	TGTGCCAGCAGTTTATTTCCGGGACAGGGCTACGAGCAGTACTTC	CASSLFPGQGYEQYF
-	-	TRBV5-4	TRBJ2-3	TGTGCCAGCAGCCCGACTAGACCAAGCACAGATACGCAGTATTTT	CASSPTRPSTDTQYF
-	-	TRBV20-1	TRBJ1-2	TGCAGTGCTAGGTGGGAGGGTGGCTACACCTTC	CSARWEGGYTF
-	TRBD2	TRBV5-1	TRBJ2-1	TGCGCCAGCAGCAGGGGTCGGGGAGCGGGAGTAAGTGAGCAGTTCTTC	CASSRGRGAGVSEQFF
-	-	TRBV10-3	TRBJ2-7	TGTGCCATCGGCGACAGCTACGAGCAGTACTTC	CAIGDSYEQYF
-	-	TRBV4-1	TRBJ1-1	TGCGCCAGCAGCGAAAGGATTCTGAACACTGAAGCTTTCTTT	CASSERILNTEAFF
-	-	TRBV7-3	TRBJ2-7	TGTGCCAGCAGCCCAACAGGGACCGCATTCTACGAGCAGTACTTC	CASSPTGTAFYEQYF
-	TRBD2	TRBV27	TRBJ2-1	TGTGCCAGCAGTGAAAGACTAGCGGGAGATATCAATGAGCAGTTCTTC	CASSERLAGDINEQFF
few	TRBD1	TRBV5-1	TRBJ1-3	TGCGCCAGCAGCCTCTTCGGGACAGAGGGCCGAGGGGGAAACACCATATATTTT	CASSLFGTEGRGGNTIYF
-	-	TRBV9	TRBJ1-4	TGTGCCAGCAGCGAACAGGGTATGTCGAATGAAAAACTGTTTTTT	CASSEQGMSNEKLFF
-	-	TRBV29-1	TRBJ1-2	TGCAGCGTGGACAGCGCTAACTATGGCTACACCTTC	CSVDSANYGYTF
-	TRBD1	TRBV7-3	TRBJ2-3	TGTGCCAGCAGTTACGACAGGGGTCCGCAGTATTTT	CASSYDRGPQYF
-	-	TRBV2	TRBJ2-2	TGTGCCAGCAGTGTCAGACCTCACAGGGGACTCAACACCGGGGAGCTGTTTTTT	CASSVRPHRGLNTGELFF
-	TRBD2	TRBV18	TRBJ2-1	TGTGCCAGCTCAGGACTAGCGGAGTCCTACAATGAGCAGTTCTTC	CASSGLAESYNEQFF
once	-	TRBV6-5	TRBJ1-2	TGTGCCAGCAGTTACGGGCAGGGCGTCTATGGCTACACCTTC	CASSYGQGVYGYTF
once	-	TRBV18	TRBJ2-7	TGTGCCAGCTCACCAGGGGCAGGAGAGTACGAGCAGTACTTC	CASSPGAGEYEQYF
-	-	TRBV28	TRBJ2-5	TGTGCCAGCAGTTGGGACCAGGTGAAGGAGACCCAGTACTTC	CASSWDQVKETQYF
-	-	TRBV5-1	TRBJ2-2	TGCGCCAGCAGCTTACCGGAATCTTTAAACACCGGGGAGCTGTTTTTT	CASSLPESLNTGELFF
-	-	TRBV28	TRBJ2-2	TGTGCCAGCAGACTCGGTTGGGCCGGGGAGCTGTTTTTT	CASRLGWAGELFF
-	-	TRBV27	TRBJ2-7	TGTGCCAGCAGGAGGAACAGGGGGGGCCTCTACGAGCAGTACTTC	CASRRNRGGLYEQYF
-	-	TRBV14	TRBJ2-3	TGTGCCAGCAGCCAAGATTGGCTAGCCTTGAGCACAGATACGCAGTATTTT	CASSQDWLALSTDTQYF
-	-	TRBV15	TRBJ2-5	TGTGCCACCAGCAGAGATCATACGCAGGGGCTAAAAGAGACCCAGTACTTC	CATSRDHTQGLKETQYF
-	TRBD2	TRBV6-6	TRBJ2-7	TGTGCCAGCACCAAGCGGGGAAGTTTGAACGAGCAGTACTTC	CASTKRGSLNEQYF
-	-	TRBV30	TRBJ2-7	TGTGCCTGGAGTGTAGCGGGTTACGAGCAGTACTTC	CAWSVAGYEQYF
-	TRBD2	TRBV5-4	TRBJ2-7	TGTGCCAGCAGCTCCCCTAGCGGGAGGAACGAGCAGTACTTC	CASSSPSGRNEQYF
-	-	TRBV11-2	TRBJ2-5	TGTGCCAGCAGCTTATCAGCGGAGACCCAGTACTTC	CASSLSAETQYF
once	-	TRBV5-4	TRBJ2-5	TGTGCCAGCAGCTTGGGATCGACAGGGACTCCCCAAGAGACCCAGTACTTC	CASSLGSTGTPQETQYF
-	-	TRBV18	TRBJ1-6	TGTGCCAGCGCAACAGATTATAATTCACCCCTCCACTTT	CASATDYNSPLHF
-	TRBD1	TRBV5-4	TRBJ1-2	TGTGCCAGCAGCTACCGGGACAGGGAATTAATTGGCTACACCTTC	CASSYRDRELIGYTF
-	-	TRBV2	TRBJ1-4	TGTGCCAGCACCCGGTTTAGTTCGGGAAAACTGTTTTTT	CASTRFSSGKLFF